The entry below describes one T cell receptor (beta chain). The record originates from a study of blood T cell repertoires in COVID-19. Study-wide context: The study drew acute and convalescent COVID-19 samples from the United States, Italy and Spain. In each case, the material was cDNA or gDNA derived from T cells, B-cell-depleted T cells, or PBMCs.

Methods used by the authors: Nucleated cell number was recorded as an estimate derived from reference gene primer amplification. Using immunoSEQ multiplex PCR, the repertoire was profiled, and TCRdb retains in-frame clones only, with some absent. Clone size and V and J calls were adopted from that table, with D and trimming inferred from the DNA. The sample lists about 210,000 clones; roughly nine tenths were seen once. The TCR sequence derives from a man aged 25-45 years with acute or convalescent COVID-19. The sample comprised peripheral blood.

The CDR3 DNA is TGTGCCAGCAGCCCCCAATCTAGCGAGCAGTACTTC. The encoded protein is CASSPQSSEQYF. The chain carries TRBV3-1 (or the pseudogene TRBV3-2) and TRBJ2-7; D remains ambiguous. V was shortened by 4 bases and J by 6 bases, with 10 bases between the two germline ends. The CDR3 runs to 12 residues. The germline V gene encodes CDR1 LGHDT and CDR2 YNNKEL (reference sequence).